This TCR beta chain stems from a study of cytomegalovirus exposure and HLA in healthy donors. About the study: Sequencing of 150 million to 200 million T cells in an earlier analysis found 100 million to 140 million unique TCR beta sequences.

The CDR3 is 15 residues long. The germline gives CDR1 SNHLY, CDR2 FYNNEI. The V end was cut by 3 bases, the J end by 4 bases, with 13 bases between. Study conclusions and caveats: The investigators catalogued about 170 TCR beta chains as cytomegalovirus-associated. TCR beta chains associated with HLA were, in a later analysis, more clonally expanded than equally common others.

As for this clone: Its antigen is not identified.

Unrecorded immune exposures were likely, despite nominal health at sampling. Vbeta (60) and Jbeta (13) primers were used in the PCR. Sequenced by immunoSEQ multiplex PCR; TCRdb stores in-frame clones only, minus some. The sample shows 150,000 or so clones, approximately 78% of them seen only once. The J gene is TRBJ1-3, the V gene TRBV2; no firm D call. Input material: PBMCs. This receptor was identified in a man between 18 and 29 years old in good health and CMV-seropositive. The CDR3 sequence is CASSDLPAYGNTIYF. DNA for the CDR3: TGTGCCAGCAGTGACCTGCCCGCGTACGGAAACACCATATATTTT.